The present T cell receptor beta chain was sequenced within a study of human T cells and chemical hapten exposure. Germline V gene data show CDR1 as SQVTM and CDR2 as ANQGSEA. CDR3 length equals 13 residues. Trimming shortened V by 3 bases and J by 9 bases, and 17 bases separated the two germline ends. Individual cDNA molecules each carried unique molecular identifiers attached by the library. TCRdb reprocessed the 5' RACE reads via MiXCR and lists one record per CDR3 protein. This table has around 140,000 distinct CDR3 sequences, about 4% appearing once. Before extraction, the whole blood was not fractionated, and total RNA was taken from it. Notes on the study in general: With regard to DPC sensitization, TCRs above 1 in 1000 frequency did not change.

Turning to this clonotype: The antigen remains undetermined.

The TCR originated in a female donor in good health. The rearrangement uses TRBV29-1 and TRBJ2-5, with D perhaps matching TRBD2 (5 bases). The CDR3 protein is CSVDLLGESAQYF. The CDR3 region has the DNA TGCAGCGTTGATCTTCTTGGGGAGTCGGCCCAGTACTTC. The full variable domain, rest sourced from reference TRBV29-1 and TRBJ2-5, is SAVISQKPSRDICQRGTSLTIQCQVDSQVTMMFWYRQQPGQSLTLIATANQGSEATYESGFVIDKFPISRPNLTFSTLTVSNMSPEDSSIYLCSVDLLGESAQYFGPGTRLLVL.